This TCR beta chain was retrieved from a study of patients and donors after allogeneic stem cell transplantation. This clonotype has just a few counts. One entry per CDR3 protein, called by TCRdb with MiXCR from the RT-PCR reads. The sample lists over 150,000 distinct CDR3 sequences; 30% were seen once. The length of the CDR3 is 14 residues. Germline-derived CDR1 and CDR2 are WNHNN and SYGVQD (reference sequence). Trimming removed 2 bases from V and 3 bases from J, with 11 bases in between. The V gene is TRBV10-1, the J gene TRBJ2-7; D possibly corresponds to TRBD2 (6 bases). The sample comprised blood, either unsorted or a sorted T cell fraction (not recorded which). The clonotype originates from a human donor who was either an allogeneic HSCT recipient or a stem cell or donor lymphocyte infusion donor (not recorded which). It is not recorded whose cells these are; they may come from a transplant donor. The CDR3 region has the DNA TGCGCCAGCAGTGAGGGGGGGATAGGCTACGAGCAGTACTTC. This translates into CASSEGGIGYEQYF.